These T cell receptor beta chains were read from a single sample in a study of beta chain features in type 1 diabetes. Measured with immunoSEQ multiplex PCR; TCRdb has only the in-frame clones, and not every one. The table shows about 120,000 clones, with about a sixth occurring only once. The source material was central memory CD4+ T cells from blood. The receptors come from a young man with type 1 diabetes. Each CDR3 is given without its conserved first and last residue. Clone size is given for some rows only: seen once, a few or many times, or a class if the clone is expanded.

v_call clone_size cdr3_aa
TRBV29-1 few SVEGPLNTEAF
TRBV5-1 NA ASSLGQGPDTQY
TRBV5-1 NA ASSPGTGVSYGYT
TRBV23-1 NA ASSQGSGDSYNEQF
TRBV7-2 few ASSLGFASNQPQH
TRBV28 NA ASSDRQGLNEKLF
TRBV28 few ATCGVFDYGYT
TRBV5-6 NA ASSLDARGEAF
TRBV5-1 NA ASSFNPVETNEQF
TRBV5-6 NA ASHTVSGYNEQF
TRBV9 NA ASSITGTLDTEAF
TRBV7-9 NA ASSLGTENEQF
TRBV27 NA ASSRQVNQPQH
TRBV6-6 many ASSSEGSYQETQY
TRBV4-3 many ASSQGGGGLETQY
TRBV25-1 NA ASRQGNQPQH